The T cell receptor (beta chain) described here comes from a study of blood T cell repertoires in COVID-19. Turning to the study itself: COVID-19 samples from acute and convalescent phases originated in the United States, Italy and Spain.

Authors' data handling: Using reference gene primer amplification, nucleated cell counts were estimated. Repertoires were generated with immunoSEQ multiplex PCR, while TCRdb's copy carries only in-frame clones and drops some. V and J calls and clone size follow that table, whereas D and trimming were derived from the DNA. The sample contains around 190,000 clones, approximately 90% of which appear only once. Germline values: CDR1 GTSNPN, CDR2 SVGIG (reference sequence). The CDR3 is 15 amino acids. With 4 bases removed from V and 1 base from J, the gap between germline ends came to 14 bases. This chain connects TRBV30 to TRBJ1-5, with TRBD1 as a possible D gene (6 bases). The specimen was peripheral blood. The receptor's source is a man aged 25 to 40 with acute or convalescent COVID-19. CDR3 sequence reads: CAWKGGTGSNQPQHF. DNA for the CDR3: TGTGCCTGGAAGGGCGGCACAGGGAGCAATCAGCCCCAGCATTTT.